This entry describes one TCR beta chain. V was shortened by 0 bases and J by 0 bases, with 11 bases between the two germline ends. Germline V gene sequence: CDR1 LGHNA, CDR2 YSLEER. This CDR3 contains 17 residues. The record originates from a study of blood T cell repertoires in COVID-19. Per the original data handling: Researchers report that nucleated cell counts were estimated from reference gene primer amplification. This table comes from immunoSEQ multiplex PCR, and its TCRdb copy is limited to in-frame clones, with some not included. V, J and clone size are those of that table, while D and trimming were read from the DNA. Of about 250,000 clones detected, 70% to 90% appear once; the ten largest clones hold under 4%.

The sample taken for sequencing was peripheral blood. The V and J genes are TRBV4-3 and TRBJ1-4, with D unresolved. This sequence originates from a man younger than 35 with active or convalescent COVID-19. The CDR3 is CASSQDPRGATNEKLFF. As DNA, the CDR3 is TGCGCCAGCAGCCAAGATCCGAGAGGTGCAACTAATGAAAAACTGTTTTTT.